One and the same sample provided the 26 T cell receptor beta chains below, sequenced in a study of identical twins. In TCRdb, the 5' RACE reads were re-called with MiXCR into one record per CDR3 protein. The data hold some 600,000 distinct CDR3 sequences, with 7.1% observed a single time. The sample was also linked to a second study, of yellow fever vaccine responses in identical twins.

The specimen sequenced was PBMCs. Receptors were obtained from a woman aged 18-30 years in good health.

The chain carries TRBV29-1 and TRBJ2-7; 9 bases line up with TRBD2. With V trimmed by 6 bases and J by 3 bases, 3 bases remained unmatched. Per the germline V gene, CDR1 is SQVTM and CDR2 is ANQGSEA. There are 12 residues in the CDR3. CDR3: CSVIAGVYEQYF. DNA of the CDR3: TGCAGCGTCATAGCGGGGGTCTACGAGCAGTACTTC.

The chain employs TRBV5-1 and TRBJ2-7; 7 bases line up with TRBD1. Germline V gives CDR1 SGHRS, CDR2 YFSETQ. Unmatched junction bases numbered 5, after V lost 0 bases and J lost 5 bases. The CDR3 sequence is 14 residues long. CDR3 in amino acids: CASSLGQGLHEQYF. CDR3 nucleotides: TGCGCCAGCAGCTTGGGACAGGGCCTTCACGAGCAGTACTTC.

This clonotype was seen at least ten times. The CDR3 loop is CASGDGNLNTEAFF. The CDR3 nucleotides read TGCGCCAGCGGAGACGGGAATTTGAACACTGAAGCTTTCTTT. The chain uses TRBV5-1 and TRBJ1-1; D remains ambiguous. The V gene's germline CDR1 is SGHRS and CDR2 YFSETQ. The CDR3 length is 14 residues. V lost 7 bases, J lost 0 bases, and 13 bases lay in between.

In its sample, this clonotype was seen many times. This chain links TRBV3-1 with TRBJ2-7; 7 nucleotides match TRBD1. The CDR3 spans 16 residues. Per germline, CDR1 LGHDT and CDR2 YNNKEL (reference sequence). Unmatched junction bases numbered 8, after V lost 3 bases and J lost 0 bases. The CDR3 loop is CASSHMPGQSSYEQYF. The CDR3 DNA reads TGTGCCAGCAGCCACATGCCGGGACAGTCCTCCTACGAGCAGTACTTC.

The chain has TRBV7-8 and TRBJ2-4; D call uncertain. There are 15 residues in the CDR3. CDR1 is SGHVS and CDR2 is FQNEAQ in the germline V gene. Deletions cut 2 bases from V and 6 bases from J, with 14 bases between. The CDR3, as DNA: TGTGCCAGCAGCTTAAATTATGTTAGGGCAAACATTCAGTACTTC. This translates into CASSLNYVRANIQYF.

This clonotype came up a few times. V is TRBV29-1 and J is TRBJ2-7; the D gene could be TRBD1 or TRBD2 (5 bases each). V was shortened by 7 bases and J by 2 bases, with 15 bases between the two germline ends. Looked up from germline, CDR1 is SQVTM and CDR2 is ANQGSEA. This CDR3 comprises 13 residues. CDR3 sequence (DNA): TGCAGCGCCCAGGGTGGGACCACCTACGAGCAGTACTTC. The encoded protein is CSAQGGTTYEQYF.

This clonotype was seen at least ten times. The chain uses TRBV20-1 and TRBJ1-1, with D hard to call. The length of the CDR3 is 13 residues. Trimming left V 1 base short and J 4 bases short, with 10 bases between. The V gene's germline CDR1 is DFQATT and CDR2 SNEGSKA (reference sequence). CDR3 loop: CSARVGFVTEAFF. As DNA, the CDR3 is TGCAGTGCTAGAGTAGGGTTCGTCACTGAAGCTTTCTTT.

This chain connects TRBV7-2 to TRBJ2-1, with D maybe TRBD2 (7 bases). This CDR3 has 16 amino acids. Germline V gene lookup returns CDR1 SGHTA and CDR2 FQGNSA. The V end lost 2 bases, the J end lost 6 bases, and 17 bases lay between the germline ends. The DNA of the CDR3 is TGTGCCAGCAGCTTAACAGGGACTATACTGTCCAATGAGCAGTTCTTC. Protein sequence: CASSLTGTILSNEQFF.

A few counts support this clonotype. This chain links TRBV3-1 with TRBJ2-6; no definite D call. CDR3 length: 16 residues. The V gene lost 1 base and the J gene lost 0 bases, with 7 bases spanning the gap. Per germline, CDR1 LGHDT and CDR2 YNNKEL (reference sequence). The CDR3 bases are TGTGCCAGCAGCCAAGTGGGGTTCTCTGGGGCCAACGTCCTGACTTTC. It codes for CASSQVGFSGANVLTF.

The CDR3 region has the DNA TGTGCCAGTAGTAAACCTCTTGATGAGCAGTTCTTC. It codes for CASSKPLDEQFF. This chain joins TRBV19 and TRBJ2-1; D is unresolved. Germline values: CDR1 LNHDA, CDR2 SQIVND (reference sequence). There are 12 residues in the CDR3. V lost 4 bases and J 8 bases, leaving 9 bases between the germline ends. The full variable domain, with the rest looked up from reference TRBV19 and TRBJ2-1, is DGGITQSPKYLFRKEGQNVTLSCEQNLNHDAMYWYRQDPGQGLRLIYYSQIVNDFQKGDIAEGYSVSREKKESFPLTVTSAQKNPTAFYLCASSKPLDEQFFGPGTRLTVL.

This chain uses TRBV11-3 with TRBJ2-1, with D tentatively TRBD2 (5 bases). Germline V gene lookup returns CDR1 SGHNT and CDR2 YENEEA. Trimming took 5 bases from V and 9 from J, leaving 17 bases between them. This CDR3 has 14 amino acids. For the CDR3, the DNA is TGTGCCAGCAGCGCCACCCGTCTAGCTAGTGAGCAGTTCTTC. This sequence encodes CASSATRLASEQFF.

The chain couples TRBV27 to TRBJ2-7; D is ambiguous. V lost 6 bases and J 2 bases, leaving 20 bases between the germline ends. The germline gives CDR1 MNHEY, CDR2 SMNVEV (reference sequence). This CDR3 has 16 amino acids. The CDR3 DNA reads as TGTGCCAGCAGCCCAGAACTGGCCAGCCCCACCTACGAGCAGTACGTC. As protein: CASSPELASPTYEQYV.

The CDR3 bases are TGCGCCAGCAGGGGTTCGGGCTATGGCTACACCTTC. Translated, it gives CASRGSGYGYTF. The chain employs TRBV5-1 and TRBJ1-2, with unresolved D. The V end was cut by 5 bases, the J end by 4 bases, with 9 bases between. Germline CDR1 is SGHRS and CDR2 is YFSETQ. The CDR3 extends over 12 amino acids.

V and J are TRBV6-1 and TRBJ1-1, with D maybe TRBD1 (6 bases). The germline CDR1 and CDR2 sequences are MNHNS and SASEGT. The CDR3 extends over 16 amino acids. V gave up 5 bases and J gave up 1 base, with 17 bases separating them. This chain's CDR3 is CASSRTVQRENTEAFF. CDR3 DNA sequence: TGTGCCAGCAGTAGGACAGTTCAAAGAGAGAACACTGAAGCTTTCTTT.

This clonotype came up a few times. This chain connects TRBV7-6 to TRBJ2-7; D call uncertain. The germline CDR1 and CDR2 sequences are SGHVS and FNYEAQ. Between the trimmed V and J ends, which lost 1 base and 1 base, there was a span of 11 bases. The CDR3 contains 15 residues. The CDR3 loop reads CASSLGRAPSYEQYF. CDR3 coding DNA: TGTGCCAGCAGCTTAGGGCGAGCGCCTTCCTACGAGCAGTACTTC. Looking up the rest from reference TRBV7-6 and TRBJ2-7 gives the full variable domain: GAGVSQSPRYKVTKRGQDVALRCDPISGHVSLYWYRQALGQGPEFLTYFNYEAQQDKSGLPNDRFSAERPEGSISTLTIQRTEQRDSAMYRCASSLGRAPSYEQYFGPGTRLTVT.

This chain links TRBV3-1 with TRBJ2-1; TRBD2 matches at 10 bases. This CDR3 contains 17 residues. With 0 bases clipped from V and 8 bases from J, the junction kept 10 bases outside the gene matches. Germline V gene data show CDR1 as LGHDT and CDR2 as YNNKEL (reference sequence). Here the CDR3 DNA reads TGTGCCAGCAGCCAAGATGGAGCGGGAGGGCCCCGGGATGAGCAGTTCTTC. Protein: CASSQDGAGGPRDEQFF.

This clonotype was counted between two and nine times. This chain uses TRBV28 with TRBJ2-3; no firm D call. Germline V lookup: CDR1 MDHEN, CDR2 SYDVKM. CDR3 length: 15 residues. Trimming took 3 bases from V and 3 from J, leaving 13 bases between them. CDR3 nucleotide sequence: TGTGCCAGCAGTTTTACCCCGACTTCTACAGATACGCAGTATTTT. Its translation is CASSFTPTSTDTQYF.

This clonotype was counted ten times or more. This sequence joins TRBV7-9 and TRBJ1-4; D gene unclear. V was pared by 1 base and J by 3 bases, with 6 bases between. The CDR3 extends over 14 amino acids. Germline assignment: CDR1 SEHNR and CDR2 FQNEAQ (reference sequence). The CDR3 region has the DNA TGTGCCAGCAGCTTAGGACCGCCTAATGAAAAACTGTTTTTT. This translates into CASSLGPPNEKLFF.

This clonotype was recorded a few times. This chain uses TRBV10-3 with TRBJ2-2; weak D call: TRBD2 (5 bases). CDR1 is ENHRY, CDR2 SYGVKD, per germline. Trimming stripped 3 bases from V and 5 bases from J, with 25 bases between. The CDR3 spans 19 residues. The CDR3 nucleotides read TGTGCCATCAGTGAAGTATGGGTGACGGGGAGAGGATATACCGGGGAGCTGTTTTTT. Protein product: CAISEVWVTGRGYTGELFF.

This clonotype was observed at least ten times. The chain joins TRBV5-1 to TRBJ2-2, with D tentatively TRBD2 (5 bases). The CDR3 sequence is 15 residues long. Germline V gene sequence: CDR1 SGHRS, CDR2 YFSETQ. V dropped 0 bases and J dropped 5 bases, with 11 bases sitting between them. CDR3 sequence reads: CASSLESTGTGELFF. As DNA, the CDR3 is TGCGCCAGCAGCTTGGAATCTACGGGGACCGGGGAGCTGTTTTTT.

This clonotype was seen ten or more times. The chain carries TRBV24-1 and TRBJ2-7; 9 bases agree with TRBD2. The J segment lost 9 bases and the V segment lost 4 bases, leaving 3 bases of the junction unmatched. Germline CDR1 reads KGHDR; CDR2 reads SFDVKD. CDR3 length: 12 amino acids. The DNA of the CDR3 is TGTGCCACCAGTGACGGGACTAGCTGGCAGTACTTC. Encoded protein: CATSDGTSWQYF.

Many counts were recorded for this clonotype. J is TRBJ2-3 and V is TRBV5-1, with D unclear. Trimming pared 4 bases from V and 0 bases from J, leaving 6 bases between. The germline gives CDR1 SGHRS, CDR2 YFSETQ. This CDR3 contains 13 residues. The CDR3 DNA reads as TGCGCCAGCAGCCACCCTAGCACAGATACGCAGTATTTT. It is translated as CASSHPSTDTQYF. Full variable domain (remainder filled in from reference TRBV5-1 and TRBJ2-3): KAGVTQTPRYLIKTRGQQVTLSCSPISGHRSVSWYQQTPGQGLQFLFEYFSETQRNKGNFPGRFSGRQFSNSRSEMNVSTLELGDSALYLCASSHPSTDTQYFGPGTRLTVL.

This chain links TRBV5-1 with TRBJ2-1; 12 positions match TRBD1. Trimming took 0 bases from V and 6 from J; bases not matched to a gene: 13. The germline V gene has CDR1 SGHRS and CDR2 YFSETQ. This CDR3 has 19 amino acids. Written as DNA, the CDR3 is TGCGCCAGCAGCTTGGCCAAGAAAAACCGGGACAGGGGGCCCAATGAGCAGTTCTTC. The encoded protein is CASSLAKKNRDRGPNEQFF.

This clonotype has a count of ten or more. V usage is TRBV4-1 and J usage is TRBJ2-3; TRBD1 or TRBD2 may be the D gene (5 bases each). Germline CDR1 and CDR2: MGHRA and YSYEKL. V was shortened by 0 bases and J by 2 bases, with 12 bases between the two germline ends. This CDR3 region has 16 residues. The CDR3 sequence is CASSQDPPGTTDTQYF. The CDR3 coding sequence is TGCGCCAGCAGCCAAGACCCACCCGGGACCACAGATACGCAGTATTTT.

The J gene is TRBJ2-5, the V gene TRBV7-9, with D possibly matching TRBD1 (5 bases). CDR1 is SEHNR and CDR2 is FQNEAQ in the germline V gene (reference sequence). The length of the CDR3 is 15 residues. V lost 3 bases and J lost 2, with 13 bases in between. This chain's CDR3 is CASSFPGQKQETQYF. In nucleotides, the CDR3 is TGTGCCAGCAGCTTCCCAGGACAAAAACAAGAGACCCAGTACTTC.

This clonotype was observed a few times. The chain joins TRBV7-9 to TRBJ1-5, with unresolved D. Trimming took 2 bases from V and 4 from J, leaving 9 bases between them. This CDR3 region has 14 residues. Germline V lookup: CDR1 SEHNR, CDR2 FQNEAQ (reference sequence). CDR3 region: CASSLTYSNQPQHF. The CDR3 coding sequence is TGTGCCAGCAGCTTAACGTACAGTAATCAGCCCCAGCATTTT.